This T cell receptor beta chain was sequenced for a study of cytomegalovirus exposure and HLA in healthy donors. General observations from the study: Confirmation in vitro established that a few CMV-associated chains were specific for CMV antigens. In an earlier analysis, about 90% or about 30%: the productive usage of most TCR beta V segments. Immune exposure was documented only through CMV serostatus. Follow-up analysis found HLA locus-dependent TCR association rates, highest for DRB1 and lowest for HLA-C.

PCR primers comprised 60 Vbeta and 13 Jbeta primers. Data came from immunoSEQ multiplex PCR; TCRdb stores just in-frame clones and leaves some out. The top ten clones hold about 5% of a sample with 75,000 to 100,000 clones, roughly four fifths of them seen once. Trimming pared 4 bases from V and 9 bases from J, leaving 7 bases between. The CDR3 is 11 residues long. Germline V gives CDR1 SGHAT, CDR2 FQNNGV. Remarks on this clone: What it binds is unknown.

Sequenced sample: PBMCs. The rearrangement links TRBV11-2 to TRBJ1-3, with D hard to call. The sequence came from a man aged 40-49 years in good health and CMV-seropositive. CDR3 nucleotide sequence: TGTGCCAGCAGCTCCTCAGGCACCATATATTTT. Translated, it gives CASSSSGTIYF.